This T cell receptor beta chain was recovered during a study of long-term antiretroviral therapy in people with HIV. The CDR3 has 14 amino acids. The ends were cut back, 2 bases at V and 2 bases at J, with 9 bases in the middle. Germline V gene sequence: CDR1 GTSNPN, CDR2 SVGIG (reference sequence). Every specimen provided roughly 0.85-11 million cryopreserved PBMC before DNA extraction took place. Assay version v3.0 of immunoSEQ was used, and it was run at survey level. Per-sample targets for sequencing were roughly 35,000-55,000 T-cell genomes. Only in-frame clones appear in the TCRdb table, and some are missing; sequencing was by immunoSEQ multiplex PCR. The repertoire holds roughly 17,000 clones, about 95% seen once, with about 1.4% in the top ten.

This receptor was identified in a young man with HIV. The chain is built from TRBV30 and TRBJ1-4; unclear D gene. The material was unsorted PBMCs, obtained more than 10 years after starting antiretroviral therapy. CDR3 residues: CAWSITGTNEKLFF. CDR3 DNA: TGTGCCTGGAGTATCACGGGTACTAATGAAAAACTGTTTTTT.